This record concerns one T cell receptor (beta chain) sequence. TCRdb's copy holds only in-frame clones and misses some; the assay was immunoSEQ multiplex PCR. Among 90,000 to 95,000 clones listed, around 93% were seen once. These data originate in a study of T cell changes during pregnancy in multiple sclerosis. The J segment lost 5 bases and the V segment lost 5 bases, leaving 4 bases of the junction unmatched. Per the germline V gene, CDR1 is SGHTA and CDR2 is FQGNSA. The CDR3 covers 16 residues. The TCR originated in a female donor with multiple sclerosis, enrolled in a pregnancy study. V gene TRBV7-2 combines with J gene TRBJ2-3; 16 bases map to TRBD2. The source material was peripheral blood, sampled before pregnancy. CDR3: CASSVGTSGGGDTQYF. In DNA, the CDR3 is TGTGCCAGCAGCGTCGGGACTAGCGGGGGGGGAGATACGCAGTATTTT.